Shown below are 8 T cell receptor beta chains from a single sample sequenced in a study of blood T cell repertoires in COVID-19. Generated by immunoSEQ multiplex PCR, the TCRdb table keeps only in-frame clones and is missing some. The data show 200,000 to 300,000 clones, about 93% seen once. Sequenced material: peripheral blood. The origin of the receptors is a man aged 25 to 40 with COVID-19, enrolled during active disease.

The CDR3 region has the DNA TGTGCCAGCAGCGTAGTGGAAGCGGGGAACGGGGAGCTGTTTTTT. As protein: CASSVVEAGNGELFF. V is TRBV9 and J is TRBJ2-2, with 7 bases fitting TRBD2. This CDR3 spans 15 amino acids. V lost 0 bases and J lost 7; bases outside the gene matches: 6. Germline values: CDR1 SGDLS, CDR2 YYNGEE.

The CDR3 nucleotides are TGCGCCAGCAGCTTGACAGGGGATGGCTTTTTCAATGAGCAGTTCTTC. Protein product: CASSLTGDGFFNEQFF. The genes are TRBV5-1 and TRBJ2-1; 7 bases agree with TRBD1. Germline V CDR1 and CDR2: SGHRS, YFSETQ. The CDR3 spans 16 residues. J was trimmed by 6 bases and V by 1 base; bases with no gene match: 10. Based on the CDR3 plus reference TRBV5-1 and TRBJ2-1, the full variable domain is KAGVTQTPRYLIKTRGQQVTLSCSPISGHRSVSWYQQTPGQGLQFLFEYFSETQRNKGNFPGRFSGRQFSNSRSEMNVSTLELGDSALYLCASSLTGDGFFNEQFFGPGTRLTVL.

The V and J genes are TRBV24-1 and TRBJ1-6; 8 bases align to TRBD1. Germline assignment: CDR1 KGHDR and CDR2 SFDVKD. CDR3 size: 14 residues. V trimming: 7 bases; J trimming: 4 bases; junction bases outside the gene matches: 2. CDR3 residues: CATRRQGYNSPLHF. The DNA for the CDR3 is TGTGCCACCAGGCGACAGGGGTATAATTCACCCCTCCACTTT.

This clone came up a few times. The chain employs TRBV7-9 and TRBJ1-6; a weak D match, TRBD1 (5 bases). In germline, CDR1 is SEHNR, CDR2 FQNEAQ (reference sequence). Trimming removed 3 bases from V and 8 bases from J, with 11 bases in between. The CDR3 totals 14 residues. The CDR3 DNA follows: TGTGCCAGCAGCTTTATGGACACGGATTCACCCCTCCACTTT. Residues: CASSFMDTDSPLHF. The entire variable domain, with the rest obtained from reference TRBV7-9 and TRBJ1-6, is as follows: DTGVSQNPRHKITKRGQNVTFRCDPISEHNRLYWYRQTLGQGPEFLTYFQNEAQLEKSRLLSDRFSAERPKGSFSTLEIQRTEQGDSAMYLCASSFMDTDSPLHFGNGTRLTVT.

CDR3 in amino acids: CASSLAVGPRYGYTF. DNA for the CDR3: TGCGCCAGCAGCTTGGCCGTGGGCCCGCGCTATGGCTACACCTTC. The chain is built from TRBV5-1 and TRBJ1-2; no reliable D call. The CDR3 loop spans 15 amino acids. Germline V gene lookup returns CDR1 SGHRS and CDR2 YFSETQ. V dropped 0 bases and J dropped 4 bases, with 13 bases sitting between them.

DNA of the CDR3: TGTGCCACCAGTGATCCGGGACAGGGCCTGGGGACCGGGGAGCTGTTTTTT. This encodes CATSDPGQGLGTGELFF. The J gene is TRBJ2-2, the V gene TRBV24-1; 9 bases fit TRBD1. J lost 5 bases, V lost 3 bases, and 9 bases had no gene match. From germline, CDR1 is KGHDR and CDR2 SFDVKD. This CDR3 has 17 amino acids.

The V call is TRBV6-1, the J call TRBJ1-6; TRBD1 matches at 7 bases. CDR3 length: 17 residues. Germline trimming cut 3 bases from V and 4 bases from J; bases unmatched to any gene: 9. CDR1 is MNHNS and CDR2 is SASEGT in the germline V gene. CDR3 sequence (DNA): TGTGCCAGCAGTGATCCTTTTCCGGGACAGTATAATTCACCCCTCCACTTT. Translated: CASSDPFPGQYNSPLHF.

In its sample, this clone was seen once. The chain has TRBV7-2 and TRBJ1-1; the D is unclear. Per the germline V gene, CDR1 is SGHTA and CDR2 is FQGNSA. V was cut by 0 bases and J by 5 bases, with 7 bases left in between. This CDR3 region has 13 residues. In DNA form, the CDR3 reads TGTGCCAGCAGCTTAGCAGGGAGAACTGAAGCTTTCTTT. It encodes CASSLAGRTEAFF. The variable domain in full, completed from reference TRBV7-2 and TRBJ1-1, reads GAGVSQSPSNKVTEKGKDVELRCDPISGHTALYWYRQSLGQGLEFLIYFQGNSAPDKSGLPSDRFSAERTGGSVSTLTIQRTQQEDSAVYLCASSLAGRTEAFFGQGTRLTVV.